The 14 T cell receptor beta chains presented below share a single source sample, sequenced in a study of blood T cells in healthy people across ages. Sample-barcoded 5' priming and a J-beta primer mix drove a second PCR of 7 to 11 cycles. MiXCR, applied by TCRdb to the 5' RACE reads, yields one record per CDR3 protein. The sample lists roughly 1.9 million distinct CDR3 sequences, 30% to 40% occurring once. Sequenced sample: blood. These receptors came from a human donor in good health.

The rearrangement uses TRBV29-1 and TRBJ2-6; D possibly corresponds to TRBD2 (6 bases). Deletions cut 5 bases from V and 1 base from J, with 6 bases between. This CDR3 comprises 13 residues. Germline CDR1 is SQVTM and CDR2 is ANQGSEA. Here the CDR3 reads CSVRESGANVLTF. The CDR3 DNA is TGCAGCGTTCGGGAGTCTGGGGCCAACGTCCTGACTTTC.

This clonotype was found a few times. In DNA, the CDR3 is TGTGCCAGCCACAGGGGATTCCCTGGGGCCAACGTCCTGACTTTC. This codes for CASHRGFPGANVLTF. The V call is TRBV6-5, the J call TRBJ2-6; 7 bases are a match to TRBD1. The germline V gene has CDR1 MNHEY and CDR2 SVGAGI. The CDR3 is 15 amino acids. With V trimmed by 8 bases and J by 2 bases, 6 bases remained unmatched.

This clonotype was recorded at least ten times. The chain is built from TRBV7-3 and TRBJ2-1, with 7 positions matching TRBD2. Trimming cost V 1 base and J 3 bases; bases outside gene matches: 6. The CDR3 runs 16 residues. Per germline, CDR1 SGHTA and CDR2 FQGTGA. CDR3 in amino acids: CASSLMGLADYNEQFF. In DNA, the CDR3 is TGTGCCAGCAGCTTAATGGGGCTAGCGGACTACAATGAGCAGTTCTTC.

A single count supports this clonotype. The chain has TRBV29-1 and TRBJ2-3; 8 bases are a match to TRBD1. Trimming cost V 7 bases and J 6 bases; bases outside gene matches: 9. CDR3 length: 13 amino acids. From germline, CDR1 is SQVTM and CDR2 ANQGSEA. The CDR3 nucleotides read TGCAGCGCCTGCCAGGGGGCATCGGATACGCAGTATTTT. This sequence encodes CSACQGASDTQYF.

This clonotype was seen a handful of times. The CDR3 region has the DNA TGCAGCGGTGACGCCGGAGATTATGGCTACACCTTC. This encodes CSGDAGDYGYTF. The rearrangement links TRBV29-1 to TRBJ1-2; D remains ambiguous. The CDR3 is made up of 12 amino acids. Germline assignment: CDR1 SQVTM and CDR2 ANQGSEA. Trimming shortened V by 7 bases and J by 5 bases, and 14 bases separated the two germline ends.

The V call is TRBV2, the J call TRBJ2-7; the D gene is possibly TRBD2 (5 bases). This CDR3 has 13 residues. In germline, CDR1 is SNHLY, CDR2 FYNNEI. The ends were cut back, 10 bases at V and 5 bases at J, with 18 bases in the middle. The DNA for the CDR3 is TGTGCCATCAAGGAGGTGGACTCACACGAGCAGTACTTC. This sequence encodes CAIKEVDSHEQYF.

In this sample, this clonotype turned up once. The J gene is TRBJ1-5, the V gene TRBV2, with D uncertain. Trimming removed 5 bases at V and 6 bases at J, with 14 bases between. Germline V gene data show CDR1 as SNHLY and CDR2 as FYNNEI. The CDR3 runs 14 residues. Written as DNA, the CDR3 is TGTGCCAGCAGTCTCGGATCCGCGGGTCAGCCCCAGCATTTT. Residues: CASSLGSAGQPQHF.

The V call is TRBV20-1, the J call TRBJ1-1; 7 nucleotides line up with TRBD1. Trimming cost V 3 bases and J 1 base; bases outside gene matches: 5. Looked up from germline, CDR1 is DFQATT and CDR2 is SNEGSKA (reference sequence). The CDR3 sequence is 14 residues long. CDR3 in amino acids: CSASRGQTNTEAFF. The CDR3 DNA reads TGCAGTGCTAGCCGGGGACAGACGAACACTGAAGCTTTCTTT.

This clonotype was detected ten times or more. The genes are TRBV6-4 and TRBJ2-2; D gene uncertain. The length of the CDR3 is 13 residues. Trimming cost V 2 bases and J 1 base, with 2 bases left between them. The germline CDR1 and CDR2 sequences are MRHNA and SNTAGT. In DNA form, the CDR3 reads TGTGCCAGCAGTGACGGGAACACCGGGGAGCTGTTTTTT. As protein: CASSDGNTGELFF.

The rearrangement links TRBV4-3 to TRBJ2-3, with D unresolved. Trimming removed 7 bases at V and 1 base at J, with 9 bases between. The germline V gene has CDR1 LGHNA and CDR2 YSLEER. The CDR3 sequence is 13 residues long. In DNA form, the CDR3 reads TGCGCCAGCACAACGGCCGGCACAGATACGCAGTATTTT. Protein sequence: CASTTAGTDTQYF.

This clonotype came up a few times. This rearrangement joins TRBV7-3 to TRBJ2-1, with D tentatively TRBD1 (6 bases). This CDR3 contains 16 residues. V dropped 2 bases and J dropped 1 base, with 12 bases sitting between them. Germline values: CDR1 SGHTA, CDR2 FQGTGA. The CDR3 region has the DNA TGTGCCAGCAGCTTACGAGGGGGAGTGTCCTACAATGAGCAGTTCTTC. It encodes CASSLRGGVSYNEQFF.

The chain uses TRBV6-5 and TRBJ1-2; D gene ambiguous. Germline V gene lookup returns CDR1 MNHEY and CDR2 SVGAGI. Trimming removed 8 bases at V and 5 bases at J, with 18 bases between. The CDR3 spans 14 residues. The CDR3 sequence is CASSPYSVLYGYTF. The CDR3 DNA sequence: TGTGCCAGCTCCCCTTACAGCGTCCTGTATGGCTACACCTTC.

This clonotype was counted only a few times. This chain links TRBV9 with TRBJ2-1, with TRBD2 matching over 7 bases. The CDR3 runs 14 residues. The germline gives CDR1 SGDLS, CDR2 YYNGEE. J lost 4 bases, V lost 4 bases, and 5 bases had no gene match. The CDR3 spells CASSPGLLYNEQFF. CDR3 sequence (DNA): TGTGCCAGCAGCCCGGGACTATTGTACAATGAGCAGTTCTTC.

This clonotype was picked up a small number of times. At one end, the junction sequence differs from germline, possibly due to a read error. The chain links TRBV20-1 to TRBJ2-7; D is undetermined. The CDR3 is 11 residues long. From germline, CDR1 is DFQATT and CDR2 SNEGSKA (reference sequence). CDR3 bases: TGCGGTGCTAGAGATAATATGGAGCAGTACTTC. As protein: CGARDNMEQYF.